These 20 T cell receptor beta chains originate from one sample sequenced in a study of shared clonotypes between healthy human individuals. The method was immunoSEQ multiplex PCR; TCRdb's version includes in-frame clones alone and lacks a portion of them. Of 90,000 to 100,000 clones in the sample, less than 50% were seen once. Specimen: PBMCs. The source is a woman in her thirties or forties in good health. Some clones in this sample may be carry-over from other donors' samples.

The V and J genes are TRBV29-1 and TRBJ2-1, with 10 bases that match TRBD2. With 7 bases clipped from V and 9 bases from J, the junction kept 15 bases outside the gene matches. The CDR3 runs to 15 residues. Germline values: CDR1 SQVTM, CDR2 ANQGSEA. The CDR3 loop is CSAPGSGRAVGEQFF. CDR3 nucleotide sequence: TGCAGCGCCCCAGGGAGCGGGAGGGCCGTTGGTGAGCAGTTCTTC.

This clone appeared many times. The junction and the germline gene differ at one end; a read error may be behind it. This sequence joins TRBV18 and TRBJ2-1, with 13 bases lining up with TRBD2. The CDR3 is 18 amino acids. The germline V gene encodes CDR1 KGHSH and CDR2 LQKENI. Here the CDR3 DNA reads TGTGCCAGCTCACGATCCGGGACTAGCGGGGCAACCTACAATGAGCAGCTCTTC. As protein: CASSRSGTSGATYNEQLF.

The chain's CDR3 is CASSPPTDGANVLTF. Written as DNA, the CDR3 is TGTGCCAGCTCACCACCGACAGATGGGGCCAACGTCCTGACTTTC. The chain employs TRBV18 and TRBJ2-6, with D possibly being TRBD1 (5 bases). This CDR3 has 15 amino acids. The V end lost 0 bases, the J end lost 3 bases, and 6 bases lay between the germline ends. Germline loops: CDR1 KGHSH, CDR2 LQKENI.

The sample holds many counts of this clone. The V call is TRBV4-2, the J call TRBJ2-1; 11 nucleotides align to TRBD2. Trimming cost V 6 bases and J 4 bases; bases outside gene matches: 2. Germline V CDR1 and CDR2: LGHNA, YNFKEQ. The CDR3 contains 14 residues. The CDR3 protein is CASRLAGAYNEQFF. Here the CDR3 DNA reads TGTGCCAGCAGACTAGCGGGAGCGTACAATGAGCAGTTCTTC.

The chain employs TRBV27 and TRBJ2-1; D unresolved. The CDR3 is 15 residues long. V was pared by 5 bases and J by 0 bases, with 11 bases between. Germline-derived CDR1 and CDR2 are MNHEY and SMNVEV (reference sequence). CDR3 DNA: TGTGCCAGCAGTCCAGACACCTACTCCTACAATGAGCAGTTCTTC. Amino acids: CASSPDTYSYNEQFF.

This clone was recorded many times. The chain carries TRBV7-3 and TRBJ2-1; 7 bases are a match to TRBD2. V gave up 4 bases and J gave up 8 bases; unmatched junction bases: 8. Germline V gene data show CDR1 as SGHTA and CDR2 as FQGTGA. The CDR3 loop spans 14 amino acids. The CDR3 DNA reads TGTGCCAGCAGCTCGAGGACTAGTAGAGATGAGCAGTTCTTC. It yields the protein CASSSRTSRDEQFF.

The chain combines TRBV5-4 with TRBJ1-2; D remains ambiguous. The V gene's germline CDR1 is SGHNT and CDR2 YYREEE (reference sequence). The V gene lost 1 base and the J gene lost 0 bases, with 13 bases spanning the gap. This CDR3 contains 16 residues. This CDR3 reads CASSLRPFKTNYGYTF. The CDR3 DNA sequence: TGTGCCAGCAGCTTGAGACCGTTCAAGACTAACTATGGCTACACCTTC.

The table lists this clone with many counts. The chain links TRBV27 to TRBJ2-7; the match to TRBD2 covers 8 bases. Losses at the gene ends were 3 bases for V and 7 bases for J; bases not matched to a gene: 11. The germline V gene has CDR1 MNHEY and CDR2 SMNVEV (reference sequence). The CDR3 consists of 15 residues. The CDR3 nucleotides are TGTGCCAGCAGTTTTTTTGCGGGAGGCCTTCCGGAGCAGTACTTC. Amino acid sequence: CASSFFAGGLPEQYF.

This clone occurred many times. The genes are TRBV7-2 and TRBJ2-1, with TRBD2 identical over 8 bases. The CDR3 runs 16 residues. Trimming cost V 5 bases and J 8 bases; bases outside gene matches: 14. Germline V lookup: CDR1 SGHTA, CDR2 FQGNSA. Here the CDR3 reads CASSGISGNVRYEQFF. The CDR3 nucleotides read TGTGCCAGCAGCGGGATTAGCGGGAACGTCCGGTATGAGCAGTTCTTC.

The CDR3 nucleotides are TGTGCCAGCAGTTCTGGACTAGGTGCAAACGAGCAGTACTTC. This translates into CASSSGLGANEQYF. The J gene is TRBJ2-7, the V gene TRBV27, with 7 bases aligning to TRBD2. From germline, CDR1 is MNHEY and CDR2 SMNVEV (reference sequence). The ends lost 4 bases at V and 5 bases at J; junction bases unmatched: 8. There are 14 residues in the CDR3.

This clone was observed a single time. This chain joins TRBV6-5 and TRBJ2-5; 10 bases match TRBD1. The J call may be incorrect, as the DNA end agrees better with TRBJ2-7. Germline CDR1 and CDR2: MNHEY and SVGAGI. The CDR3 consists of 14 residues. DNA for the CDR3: TGTGCCAGCAGCCCAAGGACAGGGGGGTACGAGCAGTACTTC. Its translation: CASSPRTGGYEQYF.

As DNA, the CDR3 is TGCAGTGCACAGACCGAATACGAGCAGTACTTC. Its translation is CSAQTEYEQYF. V gene TRBV20-1 combines with J gene TRBJ2-7, with D hard to call. The germline gives CDR1 DFQATT, CDR2 SNEGSKA (reference sequence). Trimming stripped 6 bases from V and 4 bases from J, with 10 bases between. The CDR3 consists of 11 residues.

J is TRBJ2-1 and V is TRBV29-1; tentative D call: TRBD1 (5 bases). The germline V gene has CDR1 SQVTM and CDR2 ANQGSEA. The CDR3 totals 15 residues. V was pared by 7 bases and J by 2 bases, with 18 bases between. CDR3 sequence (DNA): TGCAGCGGCGTTAGTGACAGCTACCCCTACAATGAGCAGTTCTTC. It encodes CSGVSDSYPYNEQFF.

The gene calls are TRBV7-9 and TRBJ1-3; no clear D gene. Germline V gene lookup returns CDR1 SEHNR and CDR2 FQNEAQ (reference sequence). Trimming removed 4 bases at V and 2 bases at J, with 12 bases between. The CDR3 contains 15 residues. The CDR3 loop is CASSSGVGTGNTIYF. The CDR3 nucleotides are TGTGCCAGCAGCTCCGGGGTCGGGACTGGAAACACCATATATTTT.

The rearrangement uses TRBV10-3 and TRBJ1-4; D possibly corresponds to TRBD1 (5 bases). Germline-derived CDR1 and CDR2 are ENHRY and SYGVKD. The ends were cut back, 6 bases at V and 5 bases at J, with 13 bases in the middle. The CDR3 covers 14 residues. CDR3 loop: CAISGTTGNEKLFF. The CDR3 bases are TGTGCCATCAGCGGGACGACGGGAAATGAAAAACTGTTTTTT.

CDR3 loop: CASSLDRVDGYTF. CDR3 coding DNA: TGCGCCAGCAGCTTGGACAGGGTTGATGGCTACACCTTC. The chain has TRBV5-1 and TRBJ1-2, with D maybe TRBD1 (6 bases). Per the germline V gene, CDR1 is SGHRS and CDR2 is YFSETQ. The CDR3 length is 13 residues. Deletions cut 0 bases from V and 6 bases from J, with 9 bases between.

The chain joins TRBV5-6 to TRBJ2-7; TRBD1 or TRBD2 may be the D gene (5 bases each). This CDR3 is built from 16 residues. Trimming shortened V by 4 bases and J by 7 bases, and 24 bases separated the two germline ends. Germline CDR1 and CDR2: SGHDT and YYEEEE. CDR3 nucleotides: TGTGCCAGCAGCAGGGGAGCCTTTCCTACCCGTGAGGAGCAGTACTTC. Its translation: CASSRGAFPTREEQYF.

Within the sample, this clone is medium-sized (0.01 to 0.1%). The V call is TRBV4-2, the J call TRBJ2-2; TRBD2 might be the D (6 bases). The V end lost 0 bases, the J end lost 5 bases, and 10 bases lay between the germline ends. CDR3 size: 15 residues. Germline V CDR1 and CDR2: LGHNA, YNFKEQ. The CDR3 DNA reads TGTGCCAGCAGCCAAGATCACGGGAGTACCGGGGAGCTGTTTTTT. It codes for CASSQDHGSTGELFF.

The CDR3 nucleotides are TGTGCCAGCAGCTTAGTTGGGACTGGGCAGTTCTTC. Translated, it gives CASSLVGTGQFF. The V gene is TRBV7-9, the J gene TRBJ2-1, with D maybe TRBD2 (6 bases). V lost 1 base and J lost 12, with 10 bases in between. The length of the CDR3 is 12 residues. Per the germline V gene, CDR1 is SEHNR and CDR2 is FQNEAQ (reference sequence).

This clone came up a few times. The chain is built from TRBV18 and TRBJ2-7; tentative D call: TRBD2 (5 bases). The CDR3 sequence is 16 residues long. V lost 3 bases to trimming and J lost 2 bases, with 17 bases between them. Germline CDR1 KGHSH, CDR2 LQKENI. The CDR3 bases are TGTGCCAGCTCACCCATCCTAGCTAGCCGTACCTACGAGCAGTACTTC. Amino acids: CASSPILASRTYEQYF.